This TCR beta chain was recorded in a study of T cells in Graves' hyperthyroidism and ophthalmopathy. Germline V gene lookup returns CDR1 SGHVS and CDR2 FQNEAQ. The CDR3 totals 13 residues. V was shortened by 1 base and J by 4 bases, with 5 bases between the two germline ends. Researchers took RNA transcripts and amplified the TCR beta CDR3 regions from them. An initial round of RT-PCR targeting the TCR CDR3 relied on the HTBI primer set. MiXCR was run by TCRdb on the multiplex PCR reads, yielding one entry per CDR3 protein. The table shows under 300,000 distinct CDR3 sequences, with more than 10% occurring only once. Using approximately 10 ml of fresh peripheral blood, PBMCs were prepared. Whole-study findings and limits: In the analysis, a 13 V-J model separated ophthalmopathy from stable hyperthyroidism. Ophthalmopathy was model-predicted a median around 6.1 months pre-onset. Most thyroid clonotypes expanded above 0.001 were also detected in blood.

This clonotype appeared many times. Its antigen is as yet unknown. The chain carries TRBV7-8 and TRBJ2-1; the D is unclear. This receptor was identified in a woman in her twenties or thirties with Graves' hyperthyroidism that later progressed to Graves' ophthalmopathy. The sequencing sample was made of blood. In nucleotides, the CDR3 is TGTGCCAGCAGCTTAGTCCCTTACAATGAGCAGTTCTTC. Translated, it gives CASSLVPYNEQFF.